This T cell receptor (beta chain) originates from a study of cytomegalovirus exposure and HLA in healthy donors. Overall study context: Both the roughly 120 validation repertoires and the 666 first-cohort repertoires used the same platform, as reported by a later analysis.

Some clones are missing from TCRdb's copy, which holds only in-frame ones; the method was immunoSEQ multiplex PCR. The sample has approximately 300,000 clones; roughly 89% are singletons. Study-level findings and limits: Diagnosis of cytomegalovirus status made by the classifier reportedly showed high specificity and sensitivity. Most TCR sequences were rare, but some public TCRs occurred in many donors. Overall, around 150 TCR beta chains were annotated as cytomegalovirus-associated.

The CDR3 is 13 residues long. CDR1 and CDR2 from the germline V gene are SGDLS and YYNGEE. Trimming cost V 9 bases and J 0 bases, with 7 bases left between them. Worth noting for this clone: Its antigen is unknown.

The receptor comes from a young woman in good health and CMV-seronegative. Sequencing input: PBMCs. The rearrangement uses TRBV9 and TRBJ2-6; no reliable D call. The CDR3: CATRLSGANVLTF. CDR3 nucleotide sequence: TGTGCCACCCGACTCTCTGGGGCCAACGTCCTGACTTTC.